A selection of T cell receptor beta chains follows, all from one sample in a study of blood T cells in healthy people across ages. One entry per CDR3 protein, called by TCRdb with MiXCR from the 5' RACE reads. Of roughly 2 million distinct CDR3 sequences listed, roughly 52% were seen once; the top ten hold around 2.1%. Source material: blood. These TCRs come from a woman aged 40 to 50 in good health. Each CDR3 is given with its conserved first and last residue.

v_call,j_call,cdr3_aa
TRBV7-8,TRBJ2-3,CASSFGGGLRDTQYF
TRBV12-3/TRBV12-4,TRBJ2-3,CASIPRASRTSTDTQYF
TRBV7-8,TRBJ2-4,CASSQRGQREEYF
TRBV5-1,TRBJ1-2,CASSPEGATNYGYTF
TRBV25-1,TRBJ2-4,CASSDTGARRAKNIQYF
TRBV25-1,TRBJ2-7,CASSEFYRAKQYF
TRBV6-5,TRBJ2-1,CASSMTEYNEQFF
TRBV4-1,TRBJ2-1,CASSQSTGEAYNEQFF
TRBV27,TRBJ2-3,CASRLYAGPTDTQYF
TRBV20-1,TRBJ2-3,CSARDRQYF
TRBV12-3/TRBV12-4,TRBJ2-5,CASSLAPRGGETQYF
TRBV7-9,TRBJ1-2,CASSFGGTHGYTF
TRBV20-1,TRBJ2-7,CSARTGGTYEQYF
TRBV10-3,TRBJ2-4,CAISEGVLAKNIQYF
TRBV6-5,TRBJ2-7,CASSPGDRNYEQYF
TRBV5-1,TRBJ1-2,CASSSGLEGYTF
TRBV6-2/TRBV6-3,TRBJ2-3,CASSHQGQGRSDTQYF
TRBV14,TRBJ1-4,CASSRRVNEKLFF
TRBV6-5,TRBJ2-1,CASSYSRGRSYNEQFF
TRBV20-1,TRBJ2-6,CSAIDRFSGANVLTF
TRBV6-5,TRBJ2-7,CASSSGLTGEQYF
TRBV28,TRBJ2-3,CASSFQGDTQYF
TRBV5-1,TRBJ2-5,CASSLTGGIGETQYF
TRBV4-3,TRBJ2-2,CASSQDPPRTGSTGELFF
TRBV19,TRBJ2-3,CASSIVESPGGAYTQYF
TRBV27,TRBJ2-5,CASSSPTGPETQYF
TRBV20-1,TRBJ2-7,CSARVVGKIYEQYF
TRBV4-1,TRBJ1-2,CASSQGQGVSSGYTF
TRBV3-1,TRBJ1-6,CASSQDSGGSPLHF